The 24 T cell receptor beta chains listed next were all sequenced from one sample in a study of PD-L1 blockade in urothelial cancer. Produced via immunoSEQ multiplex PCR; TCRdb's table is partial and in-frame only. The sample has 50,000 or so clones, around 85% seen once. Time point indicated: peripheral blood 6 weeks after treatment start. The sample consisted of PBMCs, taken around atezolizumab (anti-PD-L1) treatment. These receptor sequences come from a man over 45 with urothelial cancer.

This chain links TRBV19 with TRBJ2-1; 9 positions agree with TRBD1. The germline CDR1 and CDR2 sequences are LNHDA and SQIVND (reference sequence). V lost 6 bases, J lost 4 bases, and 7 bases stayed unmatched. The CDR3 extends over 15 amino acids. The CDR3 is CASRNSGTGYNEQFF. The CDR3 DNA is TGTGCCAGTAGAAATTCCGGGACAGGGTACAATGAGCAGTTCTTC.

In its sample, this clone was seen many times. V is TRBV6-5 and J is TRBJ2-1; 9 bases agree with TRBD2. J was trimmed by 3 bases and V by 7 bases; bases with no gene match: 7. The CDR3 length is 15 residues. The germline V gene has CDR1 MNHEY and CDR2 SVGAGI. The CDR3 bases are TGTGCCAGCACCAAGGGAGCGGGAGGCTACAATGAGCAGTTCTTC. Translated, it gives CASTKGAGGYNEQFF.

The chain employs TRBV28 and TRBJ1-4; TRBD1 agrees at 10 bases. CDR1 is MDHEN, CDR2 SYDVKM, per germline. This CDR3 comprises 15 residues. Trimming took 3 bases from V and 8 from J; bases not matched to a gene: 6. Here the CDR3 reads CASSFRTGGREKLFF. The DNA of the CDR3 is TGTGCCAGCAGTTTTAGGACAGGGGGAAGGGAAAAACTGTTTTTT.

The rearrangement links TRBV7-8 to TRBJ2-1, with 8 positions matching TRBD2. CDR1 is SGHVS and CDR2 is FQNEAQ in the germline V gene. This CDR3 is 19 amino acids long. After removal of 6 bases from V and 1 base from J, the junction contained 17 bases not matched to a gene. CDR3 coding DNA: TGTGCCAGCAGTTCCTCCGGGACTAGGAAGGGAAGGTCCTACAATGAGCAGTTCTTC. This sequence encodes CASSSSGTRKGRSYNEQFF.

The rearrangement joins TRBV30 to TRBJ1-6; the D is unclear. Trimming left V 1 base short and J 8 bases short, with 9 bases between. The CDR3 totals 13 residues. The germline V gene encodes CDR1 GTSNPN and CDR2 SVGIG (reference sequence). DNA of the CDR3: TGTGCCTGGAGTGGAGGTCCGCATTCACCCCTCCACTTT. Translation: CAWSGGPHSPLHF.

V and J are TRBV27 and TRBJ2-1; D gene unclear. V was trimmed by 4 bases and J by 1 base, leaving 14 bases between them. The CDR3 runs 16 residues. Germline values: CDR1 MNHEY, CDR2 SMNVEV (reference sequence). The CDR3 DNA reads TGTGCCAGCAGTTCCCGACAAGTCCAATCCTACAATGAGCAGTTCTTC. It codes for CASSSRQVQSYNEQFF.

The table lists this clone with a count of one. The chain recombines TRBV5-6 with TRBJ2-7, with D uncertain. The germline CDR1 and CDR2 sequences are SGHDT and YYEEEE. This CDR3 spans 13 amino acids. Trimming took off 4 bases at V and 5 bases at J, with 13 bases between the two ends. The CDR3 DNA reads as TGTGCCAGCAGCCCAGGCCCGTTCCACGAGCAGTACTTC. It encodes CASSPGPFHEQYF.

The rearrangement joins TRBV2 to TRBJ1-4, with D uncertain. Germline-derived CDR1 and CDR2 are SNHLY and FYNNEI. V lost 3 bases, J lost 4 bases, and 9 bases lay in between. The CDR3 contains 14 residues. The CDR3 nucleotides are TGTGCCAGCAGTGATCAAGGAGTTAATGAAAAACTGTTTTTT. Protein sequence: CASSDQGVNEKLFF. The full variable domain, completed using reference TRBV2 and TRBJ1-4, is EPEVTQTPSHQVTQMGQEVILRCVPISNHLYFYWYRQILGQKVEFLVSFYNNEISEKSEIFDDQFSVERPDGSNFTLKIRSTKLEDSAMYFCASSDQGVNEKLFFGSGTQLSVL.

DNA for the CDR3: TGTGCTAGTGGTTTGGTGGGGCGGCCCTACAATGAGCAGTTCTTC. Protein product: CASGLVGRPYNEQFF. The chain is built from TRBV12-5 and TRBJ2-1; TRBD1 might be the D (5 bases). The CDR3 runs 15 residues. CDR1 is LGHNT, CDR2 FRNRAP, per germline. V dropped 0 bases and J dropped 2 bases, with 8 bases sitting between them.

The V and J genes are TRBV10-2 and TRBJ2-3; D is possibly TRBD1 (5 bases). CDR1 and CDR2 (germline): WSHSY, SAAADI. This CDR3 contains 13 residues. The V end lost 6 bases, the J end lost 1 base, and 8 bases lay between the germline ends. The DNA of the CDR3 is TGCGCCAGCAGCCGCAGGGGCACAGATACGCAGTATTTT. It encodes CASSRRGTDTQYF.

This clone was counted between two and nine times. CDR3 nucleotide sequence: TGTGCCAGCAGTTTGGGAGGGGTGGGTGAAAAACTGTTTTTT. It codes for CASSLGGVGEKLFF. V gene TRBV28 combines with J gene TRBJ1-4, with TRBD1 as a possible D gene (5 bases). The CDR3 sequence is 14 residues long. V was trimmed by 3 bases and J by 7 bases, leaving 12 bases between them. The V gene's germline CDR1 is MDHEN and CDR2 SYDVKM.

V and J are TRBV5-1 and TRBJ2-2, with 8 positions matching TRBD1. This CDR3 region has 15 residues. The V and J ends lost 4 bases and 1 base, in that order; junction bases with no gene match: 3. CDR1 SGHRS and CDR2 YFSETQ come from the germline V gene. CDR3: CASSLDRVNTGELFF. CDR3 DNA: TGCGCCAGCAGCCTGGACAGGGTGAACACCGGGGAGCTGTTTTTT.

The rearrangement joins TRBV5-1 to TRBJ2-5; no firm D call. From germline, CDR1 is SGHRS and CDR2 YFSETQ. CDR3 length: 11 amino acids. Between the trimmed V and J ends, which lost 3 bases and 2 bases, there was a span of 2 bases. The CDR3 loop is CASSSQETQYF. The CDR3 region has the DNA TGCGCCAGCAGCTCACAAGAGACCCAGTACTTC.

This clone was seen once. The chain combines TRBV6-4 with TRBJ2-6, with a tentative D call TRBD2 (6 bases). The germline V and J ends were trimmed by 3 bases and 3 bases, with 24 bases remaining between them. CDR1 is MRHNA and CDR2 is SNTAGT in the germline V gene. The CDR3 is 20 residues long. CDR3 DNA: TGTGCCAGCAGTGAGAGAGGAGGGGACGGGGGTTTTCTTGGGGCCAACGTCCTGACTTTC. Its translation: CASSERGGDGGFLGANVLTF.

J is TRBJ1-5 and V is TRBV15; TRBD1 might be the D (5 bases). The germline CDR1 and CDR2 sequences are LNHNV and YYDKDF (reference sequence). The germline V and J ends were trimmed by 7 bases and 1 base, with 11 bases remaining between them. This CDR3 region has 14 residues. CDR3 nucleotide sequence: TGTGCCACCACCTTTGACAGAAGCAATCAGCCCCAGCATTTT. Translating gives CATTFDRSNQPQHF.

The rearrangement uses TRBV15 and TRBJ2-3; TRBD2 matches 11 bases. Per the germline V gene, CDR1 is LNHNV and CDR2 is YYDKDF (reference sequence). This CDR3 comprises 15 residues. The V and J ends lost 4 bases and 1 base, in that order; junction bases with no gene match: 1. CDR3 residues: CATSTSGGRTDTQYF. DNA for the CDR3: TGTGCCACCAGCACTAGCGGGGGGCGCACAGATACGCAGTATTTT.

The gene calls are TRBV5-1 and TRBJ2-5, with a tentative D call TRBD1 (6 bases). CDR3 length: 15 amino acids. Trimming removed 6 bases from V and 4 bases from J, with 19 bases in between. The germline CDR1 and CDR2 sequences are SGHRS and YFSETQ. For the CDR3, the DNA is TGCGCCAGCAAAAGTGTCAGGGGTAGTCGAGAGACCCAGTACTTC. Amino acids: CASKSVRGSRETQYF.

CDR3 in amino acids: CASRDYLFYNEQFF. The CDR3 region has the DNA TGTGCCAGCCGGGACTACCTTTTCTACAATGAGCAGTTCTTC. The chain combines TRBV2 with TRBJ2-1; 7 bases are a match to TRBD2. The CDR3 has 14 amino acids. V lost 8 bases to trimming and J lost 3 bases; unmatched junction nucleotides: 7. Germline CDR1 reads SNHLY; CDR2 reads FYNNEI.

The chain combines TRBV9 with TRBJ2-1; 7 bases line up with TRBD1. Germline V gives CDR1 SGDLS, CDR2 YYNGEE. The CDR3 has 16 amino acids. V trimming: 4 bases; J trimming: 2 bases; junction bases outside the gene matches: 9. Written as DNA, the CDR3 is TGTGCCAGCAGCCCCCCCGGGACAGCCCCCTACAATGAGCAGTTCTTC. It encodes CASSPPGTAPYNEQFF.

The rearrangement uses TRBV10-1 and TRBJ2-1, with a tentative D call TRBD2 (5 bases). Germline CDR1 reads WNHNN; CDR2 reads SYGVQD (reference sequence). V gave up 2 bases and J gave up 9 bases, with 8 bases separating them. The CDR3 sequence is 12 residues long. CDR3 coding DNA: TGCGCCAGCAGTGAGACCGGGATTGAGCAGTTCTTC. Its translation is CASSETGIEQFF.

This clone was found a few times. CDR3 in amino acids: CASSARPGQGIGAYEQYF. The CDR3 region has the DNA TGTGCCAGCAGCGCGAGACCGGGACAGGGGATCGGGGCCTACGAGCAGTACTTC. The chain couples TRBV9 to TRBJ2-7, with 10 bases aligning to TRBD1. The CDR3 loop spans 18 amino acids. Germline CDR1 is SGDLS and CDR2 is YYNGEE. The V gene end was trimmed by 3 bases and the J gene end by 2 bases; junction bases not matched to a gene: 14.

The chain carries TRBV19 and TRBJ2-2; 14 nucleotides line up with TRBD2. Per germline, CDR1 LNHDA and CDR2 SQIVND (reference sequence). The CDR3 spans 19 residues. V gave up 5 bases and J gave up 5 bases; unmatched junction bases: 13. The chain's CDR3 is CASSSGKGLAGVRTGELFF. CDR3 nucleotides: TGTGCCAGTAGTTCCGGGAAGGGACTAGCGGGAGTACGAACCGGGGAGCTGTTTTTT.

This clone has just one count. V gene TRBV28 combines with J gene TRBJ1-2, with TRBD1 matching 9 bases. The V segment lost 3 bases and the J segment 3 bases; nucleotides outside the gene matches: 5. CDR3 length: 15 amino acids. Germline CDR1 MDHEN, CDR2 SYDVKM. CDR3 loop: CASSFGTGRDYGYTF. CDR3 sequence (DNA): TGTGCCAGCAGTTTTGGGACAGGGAGGGACTATGGCTACACCTTC.

The gene calls are TRBV28 and TRBJ2-7; TRBD2 is a possible D gene (5 bases). The V gene's germline CDR1 is MDHEN and CDR2 SYDVKM. The CDR3 contains 15 residues. Trimming took 2 bases from V and 1 from J, leaving 12 bases between them. CDR3: CASSLPRTGSYEQYF. The CDR3 region has the DNA TGTGCCAGCAGTTTACCTAGGACGGGATCCTACGAGCAGTACTTC.